This record looks at one TCR beta chain sequence and its context. Its antigen is not identified. This sample was taken from a study of graft-versus-host responses after intestinal transplantation. Overall study results and limits: Early post-transplant falls in HvG clones accompanied the peak levels of circulating GvH clones. GvH clones detected in recipient marrow included some appearing first in ileum or blood.

The assay was immunoSEQ multiplex PCR, and TCRdb's table has in-frame clones only and misses some. The data show about 99,000 clones, with over 75% seen just once and over 0.8% held by the top ten. The receptor comes from a human donor who received an intestinal transplant. Sequenced material: unstimulated CD4+ T cells sorted from spleen or lymph node cells, taken before intestinal transplant.

DNA of the CDR3: TGTGCCAGCAGTTACTCGGATATGGCCACTGAAGCTTTCTTT. Residues: CASSYSDMATEAFF. The genes are TRBV6-6 and TRBJ1-1; D is uncertain. V shed 0 bases and J shed 4 bases, with 9 bases lying between them. The CDR3 spans 14 residues. Germline V gene data show CDR1 as MNHNY and CDR2 as SVGAGI (reference sequence).